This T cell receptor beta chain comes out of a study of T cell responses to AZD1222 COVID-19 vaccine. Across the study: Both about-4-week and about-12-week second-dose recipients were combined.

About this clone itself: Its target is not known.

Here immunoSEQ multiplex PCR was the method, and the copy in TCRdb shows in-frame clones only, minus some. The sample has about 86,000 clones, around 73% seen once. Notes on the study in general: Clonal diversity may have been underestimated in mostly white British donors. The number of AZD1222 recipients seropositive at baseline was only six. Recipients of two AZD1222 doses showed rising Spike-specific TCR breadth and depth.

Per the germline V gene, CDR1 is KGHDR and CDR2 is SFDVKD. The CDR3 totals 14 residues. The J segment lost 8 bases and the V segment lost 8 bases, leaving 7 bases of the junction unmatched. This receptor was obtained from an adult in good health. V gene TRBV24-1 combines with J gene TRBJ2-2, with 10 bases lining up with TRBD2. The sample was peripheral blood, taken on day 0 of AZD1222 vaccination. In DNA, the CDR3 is TGTGCCACCACTCGGCTAGCGGGAGTGGGGGAGCTGTTTTTT. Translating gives CATTRLAGVGELFF.